The 6 T cell receptor beta chains listed next were all sequenced from one sample in a study of vaccination effects on CD4 cells after COVID-19. Antigen-specific CD4+ T cells were first expanded with viral peptide pools by the ViraFEST assay and only then sequenced. Following culture for 9 to 11 days, CD4+ T cells were isolated. The method was immunoSEQ multiplex PCR; TCRdb's version includes in-frame clones alone and lacks a portion of them. The sample has tens of thousands of clones; approximately 74% are singletons. For these receptors, no antigen is known. This specimen was CD4+ T cells from PBMCs cultured with HCoV-229E spike peptides, taken before COVID-19 vaccination. Source of these receptors: a human donor who received a COVID-19 vaccine.

The chain uses TRBV2 and TRBJ2-1, with 12 nucleotides matching TRBD2. Germline V gene lookup returns CDR1 SNHLY and CDR2 FYNNEI. Germline trimming cut 7 bases from V and 12 bases from J; bases unmatched to any gene: 10. There are 14 residues in the CDR3. The CDR3 here is CASTSGGAGVRQFF. In DNA, the CDR3 is TGTGCCAGCACTAGCGGGGGGGCAGGGGTGAGGCAGTTCTTC.

This clone showed up just a few times. J is TRBJ1-5 and V is TRBV5-8; TRBD1 is a possible D gene (5 bases). Trimming removed 6 bases from V and 6 bases from J, with 16 bases in between. The CDR3 runs 14 residues. The germline CDR1 and CDR2 sequences are SGHTS and YDEGEE. The CDR3 DNA follows: TGTGCCAGCAACTTAGGGACGTCATTTCAGCCCCAGCATTTT. It codes for CASNLGTSFQPQHF.

V is TRBV4-1 and J is TRBJ1-2; D not certain. V lost 10 bases and J lost 0, with 18 bases in between. CDR1 is MGHRA and CDR2 is YSYEKL in the germline V gene. The CDR3 spans 15 residues. CDR3 in DNA: TGCGCCAACCCGAGTCCAGGAAGCACTAACTATGGCTACACCTTC. Encoded protein: CANPSPGSTNYGYTF.

In its sample, this clone was seen once. J is TRBJ2-7 and V is TRBV6-6, with TRBD2 as a possible D gene (6 bases). The CDR3 runs to 14 residues. The germline gives CDR1 MNHNY, CDR2 SVGAGI (reference sequence). V dropped 5 bases and J dropped 6 bases, with 17 bases sitting between them. Written as DNA, the CDR3 is TGTGCCAGCAGTCCCAGGCGGGGAATAGGCGAGCAGTACGTC. It specifies CASSPRRGIGEQYV.

This clone was detected many times. The chain uses TRBV7-3 and TRBJ2-5, with 7 bases that match TRBD1. Trimming removed 1 base from V and 5 bases from J; junction bases left unmatched: 7. CDR1 and CDR2 (germline): SGHTA, FQGTGA. The CDR3 is 15 residues long. The CDR3 nucleotides are TGTGCCAGCAGCTTAAACAAGGGGGCAGGGGAGACCCAGTACTTC. This sequence encodes CASSLNKGAGETQYF. Using reference TRBV7-3 and TRBJ2-5 for the parts outside the CDR3, the full variable domain is GAGVSQTPSNKVTEKGKYVELRCDPISGHTALYWYRQSLGQGPEFLIYFQGTGAADDSGLPNDRFFAVRPEGSVSTLKIQRTERGDSAVYLCASSLNKGAGETQYFGPGTRLLVL.

This clone was seen a handful of times. This chain uses TRBV7-9 with TRBJ2-7; 9 bases fit TRBD2. V dropped 4 bases and J dropped 5; count of bases not matched to a gene: 3. The V gene's germline CDR1 is SEHNR and CDR2 FQNEAQ (reference sequence). This CDR3 is 13 amino acids long. The CDR3 region has the DNA TGTGCCAGCAGCTCTAGCGGGGTCGACGAGCAGTACGTC. This sequence encodes CASSSSGVDEQYV.